The 15 T cell receptor beta chains below come from one sample, sequenced in a study of siplizumab effects on memory and regulatory T cells. The protocol was immunoSEQ multiplex PCR, while the TCRdb copy is restricted to in-frame clones and leaves out a portion. The profile shows around 45,000 clones, approximately 84% of them singletons. Sequenced input: naive CD8+ T cells sorted from blood. Receptor source: a human donor in good health.

The chain has TRBV5-1 and TRBJ1-1, with 9 bases aligning to TRBD1. The V and J ends lost 4 bases and 5 bases, in that order; junction bases with no gene match: 9. The germline V gene encodes CDR1 SGHRS and CDR2 YFSETQ. CDR3 size: 15 residues. CDR3 sequence (DNA): TGCGCCAGCAGCCCAGGGACAGGGTGGGAAACTGAAGCTTTCTTT. Encoded protein: CASSPGTGWETEAFF.

This clone appeared a single time. This rearrangement joins TRBV7-9 to TRBJ2-3; the match to TRBD2 covers 8 bases. Germline values: CDR1 SEHNR, CDR2 FQNEAQ (reference sequence). The ends lost 4 bases at V and 4 bases at J; junction bases unmatched: 4. The CDR3 is 14 amino acids. CDR3 in amino acids: CASSYGLAPDTQYF. The CDR3 DNA sequence: TGTGCCAGCAGCTATGGACTAGCCCCAGATACGCAGTATTTT.

The gene calls are TRBV29-1 and TRBJ2-1; no definite D call. V was cut by 3 bases and J by 6 bases, with 6 bases left in between. From germline, CDR1 is SQVTM and CDR2 ANQGSEA. This CDR3 is 11 amino acids long. CDR3 nucleotides: TGCAGCGTTGATTGGGGCAATGAGCAGTTCTTC. It is translated as CSVDWGNEQFF.

This chain links TRBV6-1 with TRBJ2-5; 9 nucleotides align to TRBD1. J gave up 5 bases and V 6 bases, and 4 bases lay outside the gene matches. Per germline, CDR1 MNHNS and CDR2 SASEGT. The CDR3 covers 13 residues. The chain's CDR3 is CASRTGQGETQYF. As DNA, the CDR3 is TGTGCCAGCAGGACGGGACAGGGTGAGACCCAGTACTTC.

The V and J genes are TRBV10-1 and TRBJ1-3; possibly TRBD1 for D (5 bases). Germline CDR1 reads WNHNN; CDR2 reads SYGVQD (reference sequence). CDR3 size: 14 residues. The ends were cut back, 4 bases at V and 1 base at J, with 8 bases in the middle. CDR3 in amino acids: CASSVGGSGNTIYF. The CDR3 DNA is TGCGCCAGCAGTGTCGGGGGATCTGGAAACACCATATATTTT.

The gene calls are TRBV4-1 and TRBJ2-1; D is uncertain. This CDR3 contains 15 residues. V shed 6 bases and J shed 1 base, with 13 bases lying between them. From germline, CDR1 is MGHRA and CDR2 YSYEKL. Written as DNA, the CDR3 is TGCGCCAGCAGATGGGAAGCCTCTTCCTACAATGAGCAGTTCTTC. Translating it yields CASRWEASSYNEQFF.

V gene TRBV19 combines with J gene TRBJ1-6; no clear D gene. The CDR3 contains 12 residues. Trimming removed 5 bases from V and 9 bases from J, with 8 bases in between. Germline CDR1 reads LNHDA; CDR2 reads SQIVND (reference sequence). Written as DNA, the CDR3 is TGTGCCAGTAGTTGGCCTTCTTCACCCCTCCACTTT. It encodes CASSWPSSPLHF.

This clone was detected only once. The V call is TRBV11-2, the J call TRBJ2-7; no clear D. Germline loops: CDR1 SGHAT, CDR2 FQNNGV. Between the trimmed V and J ends, which lost 4 bases and 3 bases, there was a span of 7 bases. The CDR3 is 12 residues long. As DNA, the CDR3 is TGTGCCAGCAGCTCTACAGTCTACGAGCAGTACTTC. It is translated as CASSSTVYEQYF.

This sequence joins TRBV11-2 and TRBJ1-1; the match to TRBD1 covers 9 bases. V lost 2 bases to trimming and J lost 4 bases; unmatched junction nucleotides: 5. The CDR3 contains 15 residues. Germline V gene lookup returns CDR1 SGHAT and CDR2 FQNNGV. The CDR3 sequence is CASSLTLDRGTEAFF. CDR3 nucleotides: TGTGCCAGCAGCTTAACGCTGGACAGGGGCACTGAAGCTTTCTTT.

The chain couples TRBV7-8 to TRBJ2-2; tentative D call: TRBD2 (6 bases). Per germline, CDR1 SGHVS and CDR2 FQNEAQ. CDR3 length equals 12 residues. V lost 5 bases, J lost 7 bases, and 8 bases lay in between. The CDR3 DNA reads TGTGCCAGCAGCGGGGAGGTCGGGGAGCTGTTTTTT. Translating it yields CASSGEVGELFF. The whole variable domain, filled in from reference TRBV7-8 and TRBJ2-2, reads GAGVSQSPRYKVAKRGQDVALRCDPISGHVSLFWYQQALGQGPEFLTYFQNEAQLDKSGLPSDRFFAERPEGSVSTLKIQRTQQEDSAVYLCASSGEVGELFFGEGSRLTVL.

V is TRBV11-3 and J is TRBJ2-7; 7 bases align to TRBD1. CDR1 SGHNT and CDR2 YENEEA come from the germline V gene. The CDR3 is 15 amino acids. With 3 bases clipped from V and 5 bases from J, the junction kept 10 bases outside the gene matches. CDR3 sequence: CASSLGRQGRHEQYF. The DNA of the CDR3 is TGTGCCAGCAGCTTGGGGAGACAGGGTAGACACGAGCAGTACTTC.

V gene TRBV10-2 combines with J gene TRBJ2-1; 7 nucleotides match TRBD2. Trimming cost V 6 bases and J 4 bases; bases outside gene matches: 6. Per the germline V gene, CDR1 is WSHSY and CDR2 is SAAADI. This CDR3 has 14 amino acids. CDR3 nucleotides: TGCGCCAGCAGCCTCTCTAGCGGTTACAATGAGCAGTTCTTC. Its translation is CASSLSSGYNEQFF.

The chain joins TRBV5-1 to TRBJ2-7, with TRBD1 identical over 7 bases. The CDR3 totals 16 residues. V lost 4 bases and J lost 4; bases outside the gene matches: 14. CDR1 and CDR2 (germline): SGHRS, YFSETQ. CDR3 DNA sequence: TGCGCCAGCAGCGGACAGGAGGCCCAGGTCGGGTACGAGCAGTACTTC. This encodes CASSGQEAQVGYEQYF.

The chain employs TRBV11-2 and TRBJ2-3, with D maybe TRBD1 (5 bases). The V end was cut by 2 bases, the J end by 2 bases, with 8 bases between. This CDR3 is 14 amino acids long. CDR1 and CDR2 from the germline V gene are SGHAT and FQNNGV. CDR3 in amino acids: CASSLQGVTDTQYF. The CDR3 bases are TGTGCCAGCAGCTTACAGGGCGTCACAGATACGCAGTATTTT.

The J gene is TRBJ2-1, the V gene TRBV7-9; no definite D call. Germline values: CDR1 SEHNR, CDR2 FQNEAQ (reference sequence). Trimming removed 4 bases at V and 5 bases at J, with 12 bases between. This CDR3 spans 14 amino acids. In DNA form, the CDR3 reads TGTGCCAGCAGCTCATACCGGGCCAACAATGAGCAGTTCTTC. It is translated as CASSSYRANNEQFF.